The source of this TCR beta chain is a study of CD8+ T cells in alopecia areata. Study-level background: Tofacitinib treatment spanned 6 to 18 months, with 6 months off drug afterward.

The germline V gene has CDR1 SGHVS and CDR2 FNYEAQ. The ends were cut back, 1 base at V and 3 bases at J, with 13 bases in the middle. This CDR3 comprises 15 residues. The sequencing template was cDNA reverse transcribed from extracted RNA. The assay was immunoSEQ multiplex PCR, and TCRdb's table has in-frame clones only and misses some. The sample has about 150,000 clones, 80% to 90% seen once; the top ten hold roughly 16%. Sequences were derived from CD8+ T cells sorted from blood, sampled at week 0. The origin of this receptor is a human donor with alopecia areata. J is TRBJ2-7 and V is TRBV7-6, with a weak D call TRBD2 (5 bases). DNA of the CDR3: TGTGCCAGCAGCTTAGAGGACTCAACCGTCTACGAGCAGTACTTC. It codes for CASSLEDSTVYEQYF.